The present T cell receptor beta chain was sequenced within a study of beta chain features in type 1 diabetes listed by TCRdb under 2018. Concerning the study at large: Mean age, gender distribution, total cell number and subset yield were not different between patients and healthy donors. Across all samples, 107,917,701 sorted cells were examined, and cell number per subset correlated strongly with RNA yield. In the study, TCRB repertoires of sorted circulating CD4+ T cell subsets from recently diagnosed type 1 diabetes patients were compared with those of matched healthy donors. Regulatory and stem cell-like memory subsets were isolated from only 8 patients and about eight healthy donors, whereas naive and central memory subsets came from all 30 or so donors.

From cysteine to phenylalanine, the CDR3 is 13 amino acids long. Only the CDR3 DNA stays, 39 bases, in frame from base 1. As encoded in the germline V gene, CDR1 is LGHNA while CDR2 is YNFKEQ. The germline ends are 7 bases apart after V is trimmed by 2 bases and J by 2 bases. This clone was counted ten times or more. Its antigen specificity is not known. It has no much larger one-base neighbor in the sample; base qualities were not kept. Each donor gave one peripheral blood draw, averaging roughly 120 mL, which was collected into heparinised tubes. Naive, central memory, regulatory and stem cell-like memory CD4+ T cells were sorted on a BD FACSAria II using a panel including CD45RO, CCR7, CD25, CD127, CD95 and CD27. All sorted populations exceeded 95% purity. PBMCs were isolated immediately by Lymphoprep density gradient centrifugation and stained directly without culture. To minimize batch effects, samples were stained and sorted in pairs, one healthy donor with one patient per experiment.

The full study reports these points: The naive, central memory and regulatory TCRB repertoires appeared to resemble one another more closely among patients than among healthy donors. Shorter templates might be favored by PCR, yet because patient and control samples were amplified and corrected together, any such skew would affect both groups equally. A moderate but significant shortening of TCRB CDR3 length was observed in type 1 diabetes patients in all four CD4+ subsets. At VDJ recombination sites, type 1 diabetes patients had fewer insertions and more deleted nucleotides, which implies abnormalities in thymic rearrangement. Because small numbers of individuals were included in the HLA sub-analyses, any influence of HLA type on TCRB rearrangement was left unresolved. Because cDNA was sequenced instead of genomic DNA, highly expressing activated cells could be over-represented, though the groups showed no difference in activation or CD3 levels.

The High Capacity cDNA Reverse Transcription Kit was used to reverse transcribe all of the isolated RNA, meaning that expressed TCRB transcripts were what got sequenced. Deep immunoSEQ sequencing was applied to naive, central memory and regulatory T cell samples, giving an average of about 3.7 million total reads per sample. Sorted cells were lysed in RLT buffer, and RNA was extracted using DNase-treated RNeasy Micro or Mini kits according to cell number. To prevent cross-contamination, every cell subset was processed on its own, while patient and healthy donor samples were processed together. TCRB sequences were amplified from cDNA with the immunoSEQ multiplex PCR, producing 87-bp fragments spanning the CDR3 region. Sequencing of the amplicons was performed on the Illumina HiSeq platform. The authors' analysis ran thus. PCR bias was corrected computationally using synthetic template baselines, and reads within Hamming distance 2 were collapsed, with unmergeable singletons discarded. Reads were aligned against IMGT to assign V, D and J genes, CDR3 length and insertions or deletions at six rearrangement sites. Within each subset, clonotype counts were normalized to sorted cell number, and only after that were true diversity and Gini coefficients computed with the tcR R package. Repertoire sharing was quantified using the overlap coefficient calculated on TCRB nucleotide sequences. As stored in TCRdb, this immuneACCESS dataset retains in-frame rearrangements with V and J assigned. A fraction of the clones does not appear; measured against another copy, unresolved V genes explain less than half of the discrepancy, and the remainder lacks a known reason. The V and J calls and clone size were taken over from that table, and D and trimming were inferred from the DNA. The sample table records roughly 180,000 clones; roughly an eighth of these occur just once. 0.55% to 0.8% of the sample comes from the top ten.

This clonotype was sampled from a woman under 30 in good health. The material sequenced was central memory CD4+ T cells from blood. The rearranged chain carries TRBV4-2 and TRBJ2-7; confidence is insufficient to name the D gene. The nucleotide sequence reads TGTGCCAGCAGCCAAATCGGAGCCTACGAGCAGTACTTC. Its translation is CASSQIGAYEQYF.